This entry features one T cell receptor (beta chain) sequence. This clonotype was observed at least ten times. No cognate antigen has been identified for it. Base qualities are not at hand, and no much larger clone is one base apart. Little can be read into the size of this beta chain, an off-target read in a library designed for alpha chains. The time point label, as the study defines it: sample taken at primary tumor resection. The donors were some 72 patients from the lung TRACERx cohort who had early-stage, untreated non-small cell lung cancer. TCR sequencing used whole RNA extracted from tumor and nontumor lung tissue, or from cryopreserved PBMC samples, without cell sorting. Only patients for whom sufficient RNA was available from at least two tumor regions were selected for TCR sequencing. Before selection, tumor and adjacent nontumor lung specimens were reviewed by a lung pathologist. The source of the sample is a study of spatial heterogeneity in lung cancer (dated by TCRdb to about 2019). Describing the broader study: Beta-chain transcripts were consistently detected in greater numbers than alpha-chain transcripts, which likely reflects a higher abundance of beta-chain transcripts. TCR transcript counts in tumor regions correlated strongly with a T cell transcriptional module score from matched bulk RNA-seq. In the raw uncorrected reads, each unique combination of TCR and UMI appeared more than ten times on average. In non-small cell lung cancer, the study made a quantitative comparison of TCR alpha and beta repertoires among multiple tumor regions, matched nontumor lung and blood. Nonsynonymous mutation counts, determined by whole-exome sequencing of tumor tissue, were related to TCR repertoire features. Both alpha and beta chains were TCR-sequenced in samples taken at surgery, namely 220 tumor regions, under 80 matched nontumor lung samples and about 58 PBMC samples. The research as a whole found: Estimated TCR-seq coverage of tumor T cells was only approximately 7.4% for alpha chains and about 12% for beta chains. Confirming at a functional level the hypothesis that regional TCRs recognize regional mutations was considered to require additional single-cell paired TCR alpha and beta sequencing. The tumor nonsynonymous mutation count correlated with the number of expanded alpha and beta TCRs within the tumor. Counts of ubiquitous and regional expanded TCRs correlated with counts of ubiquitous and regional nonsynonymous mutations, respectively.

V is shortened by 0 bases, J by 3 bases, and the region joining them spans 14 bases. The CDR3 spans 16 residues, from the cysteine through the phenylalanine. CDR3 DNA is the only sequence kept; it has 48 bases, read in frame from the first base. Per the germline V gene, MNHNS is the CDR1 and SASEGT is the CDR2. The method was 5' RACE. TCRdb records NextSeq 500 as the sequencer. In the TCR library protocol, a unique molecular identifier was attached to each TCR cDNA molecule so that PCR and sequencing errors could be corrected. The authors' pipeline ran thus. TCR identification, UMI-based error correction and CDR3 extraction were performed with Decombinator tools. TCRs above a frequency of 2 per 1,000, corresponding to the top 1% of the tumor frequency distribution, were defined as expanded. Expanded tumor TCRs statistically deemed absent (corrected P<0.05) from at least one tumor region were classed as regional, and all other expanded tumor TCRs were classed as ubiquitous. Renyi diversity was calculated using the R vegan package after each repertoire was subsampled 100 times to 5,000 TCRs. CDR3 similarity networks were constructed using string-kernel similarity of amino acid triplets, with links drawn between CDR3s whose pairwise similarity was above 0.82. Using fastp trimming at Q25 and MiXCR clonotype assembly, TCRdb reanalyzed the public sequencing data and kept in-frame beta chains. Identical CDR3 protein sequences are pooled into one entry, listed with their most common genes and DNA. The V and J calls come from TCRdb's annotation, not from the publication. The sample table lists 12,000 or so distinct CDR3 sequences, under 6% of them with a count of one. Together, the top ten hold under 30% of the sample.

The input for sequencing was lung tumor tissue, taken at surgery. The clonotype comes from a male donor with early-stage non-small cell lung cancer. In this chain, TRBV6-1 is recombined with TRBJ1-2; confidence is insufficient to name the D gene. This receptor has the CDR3 CASSEAWGFSDYGYTF. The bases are TGTGCCAGCAGTGAAGCTTGGGGTTTTTCGGACTATGGCTACACCTTC.